The following is a T cell receptor beta chain sequence with its context. No antigen is known for it. No much larger clone is present one base from it, and per-base qualities are unavailable. The record originates from a study (dated by TCRdb to the mid-2010s). The CDR3 numbers 12 residues from cysteine through phenylalanine. The DNA shown is the 36-base CDR3, in frame from base 1. From a lookup of the germline V gene, CDR1 and CDR2 are SQVTM and ANQGSEA. Ends trimmed: V by 7 bases, J by 5 bases; bases unmatched to a gene: 5. To prepare the library, RT-PCR was applied. For sequencing, an Illumina MiSeq was employed. Using fastp trimming at Q25 and MiXCR clonotype assembly, TCRdb reanalyzed the public sequencing data and kept in-frame beta chains. Duplicate CDR3 protein sequences are folded into a single record with the most common DNA and genes. This sample has around 700,000 distinct CDR3 sequences in its table, and over 12% of those were observed once. The ten largest clonotypes hold 3% to 4.5% of the sample.

This TCR derives from a female donor in good health, serving as a healthy control. The sequencing sample was made of memory CD4+ T cells from blood. The chain is made from TRBV29-1 and TRBJ1-1; 9 central nucleotides agree with TRBD1. The CDR3 region reads CSGGDRDTEAFF. The DNA reads as follows: TGCAGCGGTGGGGACAGGGATACTGAAGCTTTCTTT.